The rows below give T cell receptor beta chains drawn from one sample of a study of blood T cell repertoires in COVID-19. The table came from immunoSEQ multiplex PCR; TCRdb's copy has only in-frame clones and leaves some out. The repertoire holds over 200,000 clones, with approximately 87% as singletons. Input material: peripheral blood. The receptors were sampled from a man aged 55 to 70 who had recovered from COVID-19. Each CDR3 is given without its conserved first and last residue. For some rows the clone size is stated as once, few or many, or as a class when expanded; others skip it.

TRBJ1-5 . TRBV5-4 ASSLDNNQPQH
TRBJ2-2 . TRBV5-4 ASSPGGTNTGELF
TRBJ2-1 . TRBV4-2 ASSRFASGSDEQF
TRBJ2-7 . TRBV3-1/TRBV3-2 ASSQDSSYEQY
TRBJ1-3 . TRBV19 ASTLTAHSGNTIY
TRBJ1-1 . TRBV5-1 ASSLTGDTNTEAF
TRBJ1-2 . TRBV18 ASSPSTGSGYT
TRBJ2-7 . TRBV7-2 ASSPLAGEREQY
TRBJ2-7 . TRBV11-2 ASSKQGSTYEQY
TRBJ1-1 . TRBV29-1 SVVQKVITEAF
TRBJ2-7 . TRBV18 ASSPSMTGVSYEQY
TRBJ1-2 . TRBV18 ASSGALGLNYGYT
TRBJ2-5 . TRBV9 ASSSTGQETQY
TRBJ1-5 . TRBV28 ATRGPNNQPQH
TRBJ1-6 few TRBV30 AWAGKRELTPLH
TRBJ2-3 . TRBV4-3 ASSQFLPGTGRTDTQY
TRBJ2-2 . TRBV27 ASSSDRNTGELF
TRBJ2-3 . TRBV4-2 ASSQEGISGGESSTDTQY
TRBJ2-3 . TRBV11-2 ASSFLGAGGRFRTDTQY
TRBJ1-6 . TRBV3-1/TRBV3-2 ASSQVFRAPDGTGHQDNSPLH
TRBJ2-7 . TRBV18 ASSPSRVRPLYEQY
TRBJ1-1 . TRBV6-5 ASSKTGPTEAF
TRBJ2-5 once TRBV7-9 ASSSPSGVRGETQY
TRBJ1-1 . TRBV9 ASSDPGGYTMNTEAF
TRBJ1-1 . TRBV29-1 SVGNSLNTEAF
TRBJ2-5 . TRBV24-1 ATSGGGWETQY
TRBJ1-2 . TRBV3-1/TRBV3-2 ASSQDLAAYYGYT
TRBJ1-4 once TRBV10-3 AISESTGGSEKLF
TRBJ1-6 . TRBV7-8 ASSRAGQRDNSPLH
TRBJ2-2 . TRBV4-3 ASSQAPAGANTGELF
TRBJ1-1 . TRBV6-5 ASSYGRYTEAF
TRBJ2-2 . TRBV28 ASSFRPAGGGNTGELF
TRBJ1-1 . TRBV5-1 ASSVNTGVASEAF
TRBJ1-1 . TRBV7-3 ASSPGHTNTEAF
TRBJ1-1 . TRBV6-5 ASSLATGEMTEAF
TRBJ1-2 few TRBV7-3 ASSSWAGGYT
TRBJ2-2 . TRBV28 ASSFYKSGQGETGELF
TRBJ1-2 . TRBV6-6 ASHRQGVYGYT
TRBJ2-1 . TRBV6-5 ACQGTYASHEQF
TRBJ2-3 few TRBV11-2 ASSLTLGQDTDTQY
TRBJ2-1 once TRBV30 AWSVKSPFYNEQF
TRBJ2-3 . TRBV5-4 ASAVTSTDTQY
TRBJ1-1 . TRBV3-1/TRBV3-2 ASSQDPRENTEAF
TRBJ2-5 . TRBV7-3 ASSISGTSETQY
TRBJ1-5 . TRBV5-8 ASSLASGNQPQH
TRBJ1-6 . TRBV6-5 ASSSSRNSPLH
TRBJ1-5 . TRBV7-9 ASSRPGGNQPQH
TRBJ1-1 . TRBV11-3 ASSLDFPNTEAF
TRBJ1-4 . TRBV5-4 ASSPGIVGKLF